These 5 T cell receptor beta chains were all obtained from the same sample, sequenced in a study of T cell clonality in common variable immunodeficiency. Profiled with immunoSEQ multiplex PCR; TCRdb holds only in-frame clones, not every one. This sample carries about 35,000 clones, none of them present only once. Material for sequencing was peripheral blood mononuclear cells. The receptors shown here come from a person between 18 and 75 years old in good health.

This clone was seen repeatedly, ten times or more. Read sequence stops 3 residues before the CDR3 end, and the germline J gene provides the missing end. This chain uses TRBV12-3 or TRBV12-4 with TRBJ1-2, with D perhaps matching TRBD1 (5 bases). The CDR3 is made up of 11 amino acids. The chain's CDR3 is CASAEGRGYTF. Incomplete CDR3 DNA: TGTGCCAGCGCGGAGGGGCGAGGC.

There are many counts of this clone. Partial CDR3 DNA: TGTGCCAGCAGCTTGGTTGGGGGGGGCACAGATACG. Amino acid sequence: CASSLVGGGTDT. The entire CDR3 sequence reads CASSLVGGGTDTQYF. The chain recombines TRBV5-5 with TRBJ2-3; TRBD2 matches 7 bases. The CDR3 end is not reached by the read, which stops 3 residues before it; the germline J gene fills it in. The V segment lost 0 bases and the J segment 1 base; nucleotides outside the gene matches: 2. Germline V gene lookup returns CDR1 SGHKS and CDR2 YYEKEE (reference sequence). The CDR3 length is 15 residues.

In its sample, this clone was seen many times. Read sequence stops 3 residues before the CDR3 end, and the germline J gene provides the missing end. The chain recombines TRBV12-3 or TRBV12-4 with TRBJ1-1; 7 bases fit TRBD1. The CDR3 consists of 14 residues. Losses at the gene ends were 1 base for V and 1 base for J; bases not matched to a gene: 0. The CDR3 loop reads CASSLGQGNTEAFF. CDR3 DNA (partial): TGTGCCAGCAGTTTAGGACAGGGGAACACTGAA.

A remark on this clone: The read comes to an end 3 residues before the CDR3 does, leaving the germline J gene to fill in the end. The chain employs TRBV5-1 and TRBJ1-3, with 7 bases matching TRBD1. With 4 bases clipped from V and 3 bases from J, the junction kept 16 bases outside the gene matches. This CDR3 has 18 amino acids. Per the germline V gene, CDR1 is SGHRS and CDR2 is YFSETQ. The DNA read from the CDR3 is TGCGCCAGCAGCCCGGAGGGTGTGGGACAGTCATTTGGAAACACC. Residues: CASSPEGVGQSFGNT. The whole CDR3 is CASSPEGVGQSFGNTIYF.

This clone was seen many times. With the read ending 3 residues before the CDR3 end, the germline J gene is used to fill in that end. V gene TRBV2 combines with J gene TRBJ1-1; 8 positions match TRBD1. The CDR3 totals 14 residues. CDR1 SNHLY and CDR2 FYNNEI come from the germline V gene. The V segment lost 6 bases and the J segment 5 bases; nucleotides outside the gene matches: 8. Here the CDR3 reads CASSDGQGGTEAFF. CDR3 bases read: TGTGCCAGCAGCGACGGACAGGGTGGGACTGAA.